Below are 28 T cell receptor beta chains sequenced from a single sample in a study of blood T cell repertoires in COVID-19. Sequenced by immunoSEQ multiplex PCR; TCRdb stores in-frame clones only, minus some. The sample includes some 220,000 clones, approximately 78% of them seen just once. What was sequenced was peripheral blood. The origin of the receptors is a woman in her 70s with COVID-19, enrolled during active disease.

The V call is TRBV6-4, the J call TRBJ1-5, with D possibly matching TRBD1 (5 bases). Germline V gene data show CDR1 as MRHNA and CDR2 as SNTAGT. The CDR3 sequence is 17 residues long. The germline V and J ends were trimmed by 2 bases and 5 bases, with 19 bases remaining between them. The chain's CDR3 is CASSDLPLRQLDQPQHF. CDR3 bases: TGTGCCAGCAGTGACCTACCCCTCAGACAGTTAGATCAGCCCCAGCATTTT.

This clone was recorded only once. The J gene is TRBJ1-2, the V gene TRBV5-1; TRBD1 matches 7 bases. The germline CDR1 and CDR2 sequences are SGHRS and YFSETQ. The ends lost 4 bases at V and 8 bases at J; junction bases unmatched: 11. The CDR3 is made up of 14 amino acids. In DNA form, the CDR3 reads TGCGCCAGCAGCAAACAGGGGCCTCCTGAGGGCTACACCTTC. It translates to CASSKQGPPEGYTF. Based on the CDR3 plus reference TRBV5-1 and TRBJ1-2, the full variable domain is KAGVTQTPRYLIKTRGQQVTLSCSPISGHRSVSWYQQTPGQGLQFLFEYFSETQRNKGNFPGRFSGRQFSNSRSEMNVSTLELGDSALYLCASSKQGPPEGYTFGSGTRLTVV.

V usage is TRBV11-3 and J usage is TRBJ2-5; maybe TRBD1 (6 bases). The length of the CDR3 is 13 residues. CDR1 is SGHNT, CDR2 YENEEA, per germline. V was shortened by 5 bases and J by 5 bases, with 12 bases between the two germline ends. CDR3: CASSQGGGETQYF. The CDR3 DNA is TGTGCCAGCAGCCAAGGGGGTGGCGAGACCCAGTACTTC.

This clone showed up just once. The V call is TRBV19, the J call TRBJ2-7; 8 positions match TRBD2. J was trimmed by 4 bases and V by 7 bases; bases with no gene match: 6. This CDR3 is 13 amino acids long. From germline, CDR1 is LNHDA and CDR2 SQIVND (reference sequence). CDR3 residues: CASTTGGGYEQYF. CDR3 DNA sequence: TGTGCCAGTACCACCGGCGGGGGGTACGAGCAGTACTTC. Full variable domain (missing parts from reference TRBV19 and TRBJ2-7): DGGITQSPKYLFRKEGQNVTLSCEQNLNHDAMYWYRQDPGQGLRLIYYSQIVNDFQKGDIAEGYSVSREKKESFPLTVTSAQKNPTAFYLCASTTGGGYEQYFGPGTRLTVT.

The gene calls are TRBV5-6 and TRBJ2-5, with 9 bases that match TRBD2. V gave up 4 bases and J gave up 4 bases; unmatched junction bases: 11. The CDR3 consists of 16 residues. Germline CDR1 reads SGHDT; CDR2 reads YYEEEE. CDR3 protein: CASSPVGGRAGETQYF. DNA of the CDR3: TGTGCCAGCAGCCCGGTAGGCGGGAGGGCCGGAGAGACCCAGTACTTC.

V gene TRBV7-2 combines with J gene TRBJ1-1; the D is unclear. Germline V gene lookup returns CDR1 SGHTA and CDR2 FQGNSA. V lost 3 bases to trimming and J lost 0 bases, with 14 bases between them. This CDR3 has 16 amino acids. The CDR3 here is CASSFYSGRVNTEAFF. The CDR3 coding sequence is TGTGCCAGCAGCTTTTATAGTGGGAGGGTGAACACTGAAGCTTTCTTT.

For this clone: The sample contains more than one DNA sequence encoding this CDR3. CDR3 sequence: CASGGLPTNEKLFF. CDR3 DNA: TGTGCCAGCGGAGGACTACCAACTAATGAAAAACTGTTTTTT. J is TRBJ1-4 and V is TRBV28; D unclear. The CDR3 consists of 14 residues. Trimming shortened V by 8 bases and J by 0 bases, and 10 bases separated the two germline ends. The V gene's germline CDR1 is MDHEN and CDR2 SYDVKM.

The CDR3 DNA reads TGTGCCAGCAGCCCCGGACAGGGTGGTACCGGGGAGCTGTTTTTT. It translates to CASSPGQGGTGELFF. This chain connects TRBV7-9 to TRBJ2-2; 8 bases align to TRBD1. The CDR3 sequence is 15 residues long. V was pared by 5 bases and J by 5 bases, with 7 bases of the junction left unmatched. Germline V lookup: CDR1 SEHNR, CDR2 FQNEAQ (reference sequence).

V gene TRBV20-1 combines with J gene TRBJ1-2; 7 positions match TRBD1. The germline V gene has CDR1 DFQATT and CDR2 SNEGSKA (reference sequence). CDR3 length: 11 amino acids. CDR3 sequence reads: CSQYSGGGYTF. In DNA form, the CDR3 reads TGCAGCCAGTATTCAGGGGGTGGCTACACCTTC.

This chain connects TRBV3-1 (or the pseudogene TRBV3-2) to TRBJ1-4, with 8 bases aligning to TRBD1. Unmatched junction bases numbered 1, after V lost 2 bases and J lost 5 bases. Germline loops: CDR1 LGHDT, CDR2 YNNKEL (reference sequence). The CDR3 totals 14 residues. The CDR3 region is CASSQRQGNEKLFF. CDR3 nucleotides: TGTGCCAGCAGCCAAAGACAGGGGAATGAAAAACTGTTTTTT.

The chain is built from TRBV2 and TRBJ2-2, with TRBD1 matching 7 bases. The CDR3 is made up of 14 amino acids. With V trimmed by 9 bases and J by 5 bases, 9 bases remained unmatched. CDR1 is SNHLY, CDR2 FYNNEI, per germline. In nucleotides, the CDR3 is TGTGCCAGAAGACAGGGCTCGCAGACCGGGGAGCTGTTTTTT. This gives the protein CARRQGSQTGELFF.

CDR3 DNA sequence: TGTGCCAGCAGTTCCTATTTTAGGAGCTCCTACAATGAGCAGTTCTTC. Residues: CASSSYFRSSYNEQFF. The V and J genes are TRBV6-5 and TRBJ2-1; D remains unclear. Between the trimmed V and J ends, which lost 4 bases and 0 bases, there was a span of 13 bases. Looked up from germline, CDR1 is MNHEY and CDR2 is SVGAGI. This CDR3 comprises 16 residues.

On this clone: The junction and the germline gene differ at one end; a read error may be behind it. J is TRBJ2-7 and V is TRBV6-2 or TRBV6-3; D is undetermined. Germline V lookup: CDR1 MNHEY, CDR2 SVGEGT. This CDR3 spans 12 amino acids. The CDR3 DNA reads TGTGCCAGCAGTGCAGTACCGTACGAGCGGTACTTC. Translated: CASSAVPYERYF.

The V call is TRBV3-1 (or the pseudogene TRBV3-2), the J call TRBJ1-4, with TRBD1 identical over 9 bases. The V gene's germline CDR1 is LGHDT and CDR2 YNNKEL (reference sequence). CDR3 length: 17 residues. The V gene end was trimmed by 0 bases and the J gene end by 8 bases; junction bases not matched to a gene: 10. CDR3 region: CASSQESLGTGREKLFF. CDR3 bases: TGTGCCAGCAGCCAAGAGTCCCTCGGGACAGGGAGGGAAAAACTGTTTTTT.

This clone was observed many times. This same CDR3 is encoded by further DNA sequences in the sample. The chain links TRBV27 to TRBJ1-3; D gene ambiguous. This CDR3 is 13 amino acids long. Germline V gives CDR1 MNHEY, CDR2 SMNVEV (reference sequence). Trimming pared 5 bases from V and 4 bases from J, leaving 9 bases between. CDR3 coding DNA: TGTGCCAGCAGTCCCGAGGCCGGAAACACCATATATTTT. Amino acids: CASSPEAGNTIYF.

The chain combines TRBV11-2 with TRBJ1-1; D ambiguous. Germline assignment: CDR1 SGHAT and CDR2 FQNNGV. The V and J ends lost 3 bases and 7 bases respectively, with 9 bases between them. This CDR3 spans 12 amino acids. CDR3 in amino acids: CASSLSGIEAFF. For the CDR3, the DNA is TGTGCCAGCAGCTTGAGCGGAATTGAAGCTTTCTTT.

The V call is TRBV28, the J call TRBJ1-1; a possible D gene is TRBD1 (6 bases). V was shortened by 4 bases and J by 3 bases, with 15 bases between the two germline ends. The CDR3 is 15 amino acids. Looked up from germline, CDR1 is MDHEN and CDR2 is SYDVKM. The CDR3 sequence: CASSSQGSGDTEAFF. Here the CDR3 DNA reads TGTGCCAGCAGTTCCCAGGGGAGCGGGGACACTGAAGCTTTCTTT. The variable domain in full, completed from reference TRBV28 and TRBJ1-1, reads DVKVTQSSRYLVKRTGEKVFLECVQDMDHENMFWYRQDPGLGLRLIYFSYDVKMKEKGDIPEGYSVSREKKERFSLILESASTNQTSMYLCASSSQGSGDTEAFFGQGTRLTVV.

The chain couples TRBV19 to TRBJ2-1, with 15 bases lining up with TRBD2. The CDR3 loop spans 17 amino acids. Germline V gene lookup returns CDR1 LNHDA and CDR2 SQIVND (reference sequence). Trimming took 3 bases from V and 2 from J; bases not matched to a gene: 2. The CDR3, as DNA: TGTGCCAGTAGTATGGGACTAGCGGGAGGCGCCTACAATGAGCAGTTCTTC. Protein product: CASSMGLAGGAYNEQFF. Complete variable domain (other parts from reference TRBV19 and TRBJ2-1): DGGITQSPKYLFRKEGQNVTLSCEQNLNHDAMYWYRQDPGQGLRLIYYSQIVNDFQKGDIAEGYSVSREKKESFPLTVTSAQKNPTAFYLCASSMGLAGGAYNEQFFGPGTRLTVL.

CDR3 sequence reads: CASSLNGRAYEQYF. In DNA, the CDR3 is TGTGCCAGCAGCTTAAACGGGAGAGCCTACGAGCAGTACTTC. This chain joins TRBV7-9 and TRBJ2-7; perhaps TRBD2 as D (6 bases). The germline V gene has CDR1 SEHNR and CDR2 FQNEAQ (reference sequence). CDR3 length: 14 residues. Deletions cut 2 bases from V and 2 bases from J, with 10 bases between.

The rearrangement joins TRBV27 to TRBJ2-7; D unclear. Germline V gene sequence: CDR1 MNHEY, CDR2 SMNVEV (reference sequence). The germline V and J ends were trimmed by 10 bases and 2 bases, with 15 bases remaining between them. The CDR3 is made up of 13 amino acids. DNA of the CDR3: TGTGCCACCTTAGACGGGTCTACCTACGAGCAGTACTTC. Protein sequence: CATLDGSTYEQYF.

This chain joins TRBV5-8 and TRBJ2-5; 12 bases are a match to TRBD1. The V segment lost 1 base and the J segment 4 bases; nucleotides outside the gene matches: 8. CDR1 SGHTS and CDR2 YDEGEE come from the germline V gene. The CDR3 contains 17 residues. The CDR3, as DNA: TGTGCCAGCAGCTTGCTGGGGGGGACAGGGGGCTTAGAGACCCAGTACTTC. It translates to CASSLLGGTGGLETQYF.

This chain joins TRBV5-4 and TRBJ1-4, with no clear D. Deletions cut 2 bases from V and 0 bases from J, with 11 bases between. The CDR3 totals 16 residues. Germline assignment: CDR1 SGHNT and CDR2 YYREEE (reference sequence). The CDR3 here is CASSLGDRATNEKLFF. DNA of the CDR3: TGTGCCAGCAGCTTAGGAGACCGAGCAACTAATGAAAAACTGTTTTTT. The whole variable domain, remainder taken from reference TRBV5-4 and TRBJ1-4, is ETGVTQSPTHLIKTRGQQVTLRCSSQSGHNTVSWYQQALGQGPQFIFQYYREEENGRGNFPPRFSGLQFPNYSSELNVNALELDDSALYLCASSLGDRATNEKLFFGSGTQLSVL.

The V call is TRBV18, the J call TRBJ2-2, with 11 bases that match TRBD2. This CDR3 spans 16 amino acids. The germline V gene has CDR1 KGHSH and CDR2 LQKENI. The trim removed 4 bases at V and 6 bases at J, leaving 7 bases unmatched. CDR3 coding DNA: TGTGCCAGCTCACAGTTACTAGCGGGAGTACCCGGGGAGCTGTTTTTT. Its translation: CASSQLLAGVPGELFF.

The chain carries TRBV6-5 and TRBJ1-2; TRBD1 aligns across 10 bases. Germline CDR1 reads MNHEY; CDR2 reads SVGAGI. The CDR3 is made up of 14 amino acids. With V trimmed by 4 bases and J by 6 bases, 5 bases remained unmatched. CDR3 sequence reads: CASSFQTGGHGYTF. CDR3 sequence (DNA): TGTGCCAGCAGTTTCCAGACAGGGGGCCATGGCTACACCTTC.

The V gene is TRBV2, the J gene TRBJ2-7; 13 bases match TRBD2. V lost 7 bases, J lost 6 bases, and 6 bases stayed unmatched. The V gene's germline CDR1 is SNHLY and CDR2 FYNNEI. The length of the CDR3 is 14 residues. The CDR3 bases are TGTGCCAGCAAAGGACTAGCGGGAGTCGGCGAGCAGTACTTC. Translation: CASKGLAGVGEQYF.

The chain couples TRBV19 to TRBJ1-1; 8 nucleotides align to TRBD1. Per germline, CDR1 LNHDA and CDR2 SQIVND (reference sequence). Losses at the gene ends were 5 bases for V and 6 bases for J; bases not matched to a gene: 2. This CDR3 region has 12 residues. CDR3 protein: CASSDRGPEAFF. The CDR3 DNA reads TGTGCCAGTAGTGACAGGGGCCCTGAAGCTTTCTTT.

This clone appeared a few times. The chain couples TRBV20-1 to TRBJ2-3; 7 bases line up with TRBD1. Per the germline V gene, CDR1 is DFQATT and CDR2 is SNEGSKA (reference sequence). This CDR3 has 15 amino acids. V trimming: 3 bases; J trimming: 3 bases; junction bases outside the gene matches: 9. CDR3 nucleotide sequence: TGCAGTGCTAGTGTGCAGGGGGTAGCGACAGATACGCAGTATTTT. Translated: CSASVQGVATDTQYF.

The J gene is TRBJ2-1, the V gene TRBV27; a possible D gene is TRBD2 (6 bases). The CDR3 loop spans 17 amino acids. In germline, CDR1 is MNHEY, CDR2 SMNVEV (reference sequence). Trimming pared 4 bases from V and 4 bases from J, leaving 20 bases between. The CDR3 bases are TGTGCCAGCAGTTATGCCGGTCTCCCGGGAGAGTACAATGAGCAGTTCTTC. Encoded protein: CASSYAGLPGEYNEQFF.